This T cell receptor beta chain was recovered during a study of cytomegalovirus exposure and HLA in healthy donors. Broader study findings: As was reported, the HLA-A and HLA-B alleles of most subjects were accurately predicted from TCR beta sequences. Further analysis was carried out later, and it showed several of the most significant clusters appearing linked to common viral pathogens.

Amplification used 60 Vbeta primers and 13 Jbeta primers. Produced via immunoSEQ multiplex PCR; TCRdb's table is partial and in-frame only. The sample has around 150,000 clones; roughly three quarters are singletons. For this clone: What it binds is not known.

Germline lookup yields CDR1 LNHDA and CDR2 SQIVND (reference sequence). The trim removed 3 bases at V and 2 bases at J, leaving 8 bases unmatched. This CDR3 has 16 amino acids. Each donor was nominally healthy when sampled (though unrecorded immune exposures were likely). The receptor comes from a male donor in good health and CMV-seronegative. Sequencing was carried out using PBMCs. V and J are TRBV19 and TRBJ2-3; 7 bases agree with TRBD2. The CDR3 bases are TGTGCCAGTAGTATTGGAGCGGGGATAGCCACAGATACGCAGTATTTT. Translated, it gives CASSIGAGIATDTQYF.